This T cell receptor (beta chain) was sequenced in a study of blood T cell repertoires in COVID-19. Original handling: Nucleated cell number was recorded as an estimate derived from reference gene primer amplification. Method: immunoSEQ multiplex PCR; TCRdb's copy keeps in-frame clones and lacks some. That table gives V, J and clone size, and the DNA gave D and trimming. The repertoire consists of 150,000 to 200,000 clones, with approximately 93% occurring once and the leading ten covering just under 2%. The CDR3 has 14 residues. In germline, CDR1 is SGHKS, CDR2 YYEKEE (reference sequence). V was pared by 3 bases and J by 2 bases, with 9 bases between.

The TCR originated in a woman in her sixties or seventies with COVID-19, enrolled during active disease. This chain uses TRBV5-5 with TRBJ1-3, with a tentative D call TRBD1 (5 bases). Sequenced material: peripheral blood. In DNA form, the CDR3 reads TGTGCCAGCAGCTCGCCAGGGACTGGAAACACCATATATTTT. It codes for CASSSPGTGNTIYF.